The clone carrying this TCR beta chain was recorded once. Its antigen remains unidentified. The record originates from a study of post-analysis software for immune sequencing data. The CDR3 is 17 amino acids. Between the trimmed V and J ends, which lost 6 bases and 7 bases, there was a span of 24 bases. Unique-molecular-identifier-tagged TCR beta cDNA libraries were used. T cells numbering roughly 1 to 10 million gave rise to around 500,000 cDNA molecules. TCRdb ran MiXCR on the PCR reads and lists one entry per CDR3 protein. This sample has hundreds of thousands of distinct CDR3 sequences, with roughly 50% found just once. General study points: The study found significantly lower normalized Chao1 diversity in multiple sclerosis patients than in controls. Higher frequency in patients than in controls was seen for five TRBV segments, with TRBV5-6, TRBV5-1 and TRBV20-1 among them. Under F measure analysis, samples from one preparation batch co-clustered strongly.

The rearrangement links TRBV12-3 or TRBV12-4 to TRBJ1-4; the D gene is possibly TRBD1 (5 bases). The clonotype comes from a girl aged 5-17 years with multiple sclerosis. The sample was blood. The CDR3 sequence is CASSPSRGVPASEKLFF. In DNA, the CDR3 is TGTGCCAGCAGCCCTAGCCGGGGGGTTCCAGCCAGTGAAAAACTGTTTTTT.